This T cell receptor beta chain comes out of a study of cytomegalovirus exposure and HLA in healthy donors. The trim removed 0 bases at V and 7 bases at J, leaving 7 bases unmatched. The germline V gene encodes CDR1 SGHKS and CDR2 YYEKEE (reference sequence). The CDR3 totals 16 residues. Sequenced by immunoSEQ multiplex PCR; TCRdb stores in-frame clones only, minus some. The sample lists about 79,000 clones; over 85% were seen once. The donors were part of the roughly 130-subject validation cohort, which stood apart from the approximately 670-subject first cohort. The genes are TRBV5-5 and TRBJ1-5, with 10 nucleotides matching TRBD1. Sequencing was carried out using PBMCs. The TCR was taken from a woman in her 30s in good health and CMV-seronegative. The CDR3 sequence is CASSLGGQGRGQPQHF. CDR3 bases: TGTGCCAGCAGCTTGGGGGGACAGGGGCGGGGGCAGCCCCAGCATTTT.